Below, 30 T cell receptor beta chains from the same sample are listed, as sequenced in a study of shared clonotypes between healthy human individuals. Data came from immunoSEQ multiplex PCR; TCRdb stores just in-frame clones and leaves some out. The data hold around 940,000 clones, with approximately 80% observed a single time. The sample consisted of memory CD4+ T cells sorted from blood. Subset noted: CD45RA-negative fraction. The receptors shown here come from a man between 18 and 29 years old in good health.

CDR3 protein: CASSGTGGLNTGELFF. The CDR3 DNA is TGTGCCAGCAGTGGCACGGGAGGATTGAACACCGGGGAGCTGTTTTTT. V is TRBV6-1 and J is TRBJ2-2, with 7 bases identical to TRBD2. J lost 1 base, V lost 4 bases, and 6 bases had no gene match. Germline V lookup: CDR1 MNHNS, CDR2 SASEGT. The CDR3 length is 16 residues.

This clone occurred once. The J gene is TRBJ1-6, the V gene TRBV6-1; 9 bases are a match to TRBD1. The length of the CDR3 is 14 residues. Germline V gene data show CDR1 as MNHNS and CDR2 as SASEGT. The trim removed 6 bases at V and 7 bases at J, leaving 4 bases unmatched. DNA for the CDR3: TGTGCCAGCAGGGGGACAGGGAGGAATTCACCCCTCCACTTT. As protein: CASRGTGRNSPLHF.

The chain uses TRBV4-1 and TRBJ2-7, with 10 nucleotides matching TRBD2. Germline CDR1 MGHRA, CDR2 YSYEKL. V lost 0 bases to trimming and J lost 12 bases; unmatched junction nucleotides: 11. The CDR3 loop spans 15 amino acids. This chain's CDR3 is CASSQDISGRAVLYF. The CDR3 region has the DNA TGCGCCAGCAGCCAAGATATCAGCGGGAGGGCCGTCCTGTACTTC.

V and J are TRBV7-6 and TRBJ2-1, with 12 nucleotides matching TRBD2. Losses at the gene ends were 3 bases for V and 6 bases for J; bases not matched to a gene: 3. CDR1 and CDR2 (germline): SGHVS, FNYEAQ. The CDR3 contains 15 residues. The chain's CDR3 is CASSFGLAGRNEQFF. In DNA form, the CDR3 reads TGTGCCAGCAGCTTCGGACTAGCGGGACGCAATGAGCAGTTCTTC.

V gene TRBV29-1 combines with J gene TRBJ2-3; D might be TRBD1 or TRBD2, each matching 5 bases. With 3 bases removed from V and 0 bases from J, the gap between germline ends came to 13 bases. This CDR3 has 15 amino acids. CDR1 SQVTM and CDR2 ANQGSEA come from the germline V gene. The CDR3 loop reads CSVDFGARSTDTQYF. The CDR3 DNA reads as TGCAGCGTTGACTTCGGGGCCCGTAGCACAGATACGCAGTATTTT.

This clone occurred a few times. The chain recombines TRBV4-3 with TRBJ2-7; D uncertain. The CDR3 loop spans 15 amino acids. V was pared by 0 bases and J by 3 bases, with 12 bases between. CDR1 and CDR2 from the germline V gene are LGHNA and YSLEER. The CDR3 protein is CASSQDTALYYEQYF. CDR3 DNA sequence: TGCGCCAGCAGCCAAGATACGGCTCTTTACTACGAGCAGTACTTC.

The chain recombines TRBV6-5 with TRBJ2-7; D possibly corresponds to TRBD2 (6 bases). Germline values: CDR1 MNHEY, CDR2 SVGAGI. The CDR3 runs 14 residues. V was clipped by 2 bases and J by 7 bases, with 15 bases between them. The CDR3 protein is CASSYGGTAGEQYF. CDR3 DNA: TGTGCCAGCAGTTACGGAGGCACCGCGGGAGAGCAGTACTTC.

The chain couples TRBV7-9 to TRBJ1-2, with D possibly matching TRBD1 (6 bases). Trimming left V 2 bases short and J 4 bases short, with 14 bases between. This CDR3 is built from 15 residues. CDR1 and CDR2 from the germline V gene are SEHNR and FQNEAQ (reference sequence). The chain's CDR3 is CASSLNYREVYGYTF. The CDR3 nucleotides are TGTGCCAGCAGCTTAAATTACAGGGAGGTCTATGGCTACACCTTC. The entire variable domain, with the rest obtained from reference TRBV7-9 and TRBJ1-2, is as follows: DTGVSQNPRHKITKRGQNVTFRCDPISEHNRLYWYRQTLGQGPEFLTYFQNEAQLEKSRLLSDRFSAERPKGSFSTLEIQRTEQGDSAMYLCASSLNYREVYGYTFGSGTRLTVV.

This clone was counted a few times. V is TRBV30 and J is TRBJ2-4; no reliable D call. Trimming left V 5 bases short and J 0 bases short, with 8 bases between. This CDR3 is built from 13 residues. The germline CDR1 and CDR2 sequences are GTSNPN and SVGIG (reference sequence). In DNA, the CDR3 is TGTGCCTGGGACGGCGTAGCCAAAAACATTCAGTACTTC. Residues: CAWDGVAKNIQYF.

The chain is built from TRBV5-4 and TRBJ2-6; tentative D call: TRBD2 (5 bases). Germline values: CDR1 SGHNT, CDR2 YYREEE (reference sequence). The CDR3 loop spans 14 amino acids. The CDR3 here is CATRPGSGANVLTF. Written as DNA, the CDR3 is TGTGCGACACGGCCGGGGTCTGGGGCCAACGTCCTGACTTTC.

The CDR3 protein is CASSLDQRAGANVLTF. Written as DNA, the CDR3 is TGTGCCAGCAGCTTGGACCAGAGGGCTGGGGCCAACGTCCTGACTTTC. The chain carries TRBV5-4 and TRBJ2-6; D perhaps matches TRBD2 (5 bases). CDR1 is SGHNT, CDR2 YYREEE, per germline (reference sequence). V was shortened by 0 bases and J by 2 bases, with 9 bases between the two germline ends. This CDR3 comprises 16 residues. The full variable domain, with the rest looked up from reference TRBV5-4 and TRBJ2-6, is ETGVTQSPTHLIKTRGQQVTLRCSSQSGHNTVSWYQQALGQGPQFIFQYYREEENGRGNFPPRFSGLQFPNYSSELNVNALELDDSALYLCASSLDQRAGANVLTFGAGSRLTVL.

This clone was detected only a few times. The DNA of the CDR3 is TGTGCCGGCCTACAGGTTCCTCAGCCCCAGCATTTT. Translation: CAGLQVPQPQHF. The chain combines TRBV6-4 with TRBJ1-5, with a tentative D call TRBD1 (5 bases). Trimming removed 11 bases at V and 6 bases at J, with 14 bases between. Germline CDR1 MRHNA, CDR2 SNTAGT. The CDR3 has 12 amino acids.

This clone was seen just once. The chain combines TRBV9 with TRBJ1-1; perhaps TRBD1 as D (5 bases). The CDR3 sequence is 15 residues long. The V gene's germline CDR1 is SGDLS and CDR2 YYNGEE. V shed 0 bases and J shed 5 bases, with 14 bases lying between them. The CDR3 DNA follows: TGTGCCAGCAGCGTAGAAGCGGCCAGGGAGACTGAAGCTTTCTTT. It encodes CASSVEAARETEAFF.

For the CDR3, the DNA is TGTGCCAGCAGCTCCGATGATATAGCGGGAGCAGGCGAGCAGTACTTC. It is translated as CASSSDDIAGAGEQYF. The rearrangement joins TRBV14 to TRBJ2-7; TRBD2 agrees at 9 bases. The CDR3 is made up of 16 amino acids. Germline V gene data show CDR1 as SGHDN and CDR2 as FVKESK. J was trimmed by 6 bases and V by 5 bases; bases with no gene match: 14.

The V gene is TRBV2, the J gene TRBJ2-3; 7 bases are shared with TRBD2. CDR1 SNHLY and CDR2 FYNNEI come from the germline V gene. The CDR3 runs to 14 residues. V shed 7 bases and J 1 base; nucleotides not matched to a gene: 5. The CDR3 loop reads CASKAAGGTDTQYF. The DNA of the CDR3 is TGTGCCAGCAAGGCTGCGGGGGGCACAGATACGCAGTATTTT.

This chain links TRBV29-1 with TRBJ2-4; D gene ambiguous. Between the trimmed V and J ends, which lost 4 bases and 4 bases, there was a span of 2 bases. The CDR3 has 10 amino acids. Germline values: CDR1 SQVTM, CDR2 ANQGSEA. The CDR3 loop is CSVVKNIQYF. The CDR3, as DNA: TGCAGCGTTGTGAAAAACATTCAGTACTTC.

CDR3 region: CASIRSTNTGELFF. CDR3 coding DNA: TGTGCCAGCATTAGGTCCACGAACACCGGGGAGCTGTTTTTT. The chain is built from TRBV28 and TRBJ2-2; no clear D gene. Trimming removed 7 bases from V and 0 bases from J, with 9 bases in between. The length of the CDR3 is 14 residues. From germline, CDR1 is MDHEN and CDR2 SYDVKM.

This chain joins TRBV4-1 and TRBJ1-1; unclear D gene. Germline lookup yields CDR1 MGHRA and CDR2 YSYEKL. V was clipped by 4 bases and J by 0 bases, with 9 bases between them. The CDR3 length is 14 residues. CDR3 bases: TGCGCCAGCAGCCTTACCCCAGTGAACACTGAAGCTTTCTTT. As protein: CASSLTPVNTEAFF.

The genes are TRBV7-2 and TRBJ2-1, with 11 bases identical to TRBD2. Germline V lookup: CDR1 SGHTA, CDR2 FQGNSA. V shed 6 bases, J shed 2 bases, and the junction held 15 bases outside the gene matches. This CDR3 is 19 amino acids long. As DNA, the CDR3 is TGTGCCAGCAGACGGAAAGGGACTAGCGGAACCGTGGCCTACAATGAGCAGTTCTTC. Translating gives CASRRKGTSGTVAYNEQFF.

This clone was counted only a few times. The rearrangement links TRBV5-1 to TRBJ2-2; TRBD2 is a possible D gene (5 bases). The germline CDR1 and CDR2 sequences are SGHRS and YFSETQ. With 4 bases removed from V and 2 bases from J, the gap between germline ends came to 15 bases. The CDR3 is 16 residues long. CDR3 amino acids: CASSPSSSANTGELFF. The CDR3 DNA follows: TGCGCCAGCAGCCCTAGCAGCAGCGCCAACACCGGGGAGCTGTTTTTT.

As concerns this clone: Other nucleotide sequences in the sample specify the same CDR3. The rearrangement joins TRBV5-6 to TRBJ2-1; D unresolved. Germline CDR1 is SGHDT and CDR2 is YYEEEE. The V and J ends lost 2 bases and 4 bases respectively, with 7 bases between them. This CDR3 has 13 residues. The CDR3 sequence: CASSLLGYNEQFF. DNA for the CDR3: TGTGCCAGCAGCTTACTGGGGTACAATGAGCAGTTCTTC.

Only a few counts were recorded for this clone. The J gene is TRBJ1-2, the V gene TRBV6-5; no firm D call. CDR1 is MNHEY and CDR2 is SVGAGI in the germline V gene. V was pared by 6 bases and J by 3 bases, with 8 bases between. The CDR3 loop spans 12 amino acids. The chain's CDR3 is CASRKGDYGYTF. The DNA for the CDR3 is TGTGCCAGCAGGAAGGGTGACTATGGCTACACCTTC.

Turning to this clone: The same CDR3 also results from other DNA sequences found in this sample. The V and J genes are TRBV18 and TRBJ1-4; D remains ambiguous. CDR1 and CDR2 from the germline V gene are KGHSH and LQKENI. Trimming left V 1 base short and J 2 bases short, with 5 bases between. The CDR3 length is 14 residues. The CDR3 loop reads CASSPQGTNEKLFF. CDR3 sequence (DNA): TGTGCCAGCTCACCACAGGGCACTAATGAAAAACTGTTTTTT.

This clone was recorded only once. The rearrangement links TRBV15 to TRBJ1-5; D might be TRBD1 (5 bases). Germline CDR1 is LNHNV and CDR2 is YYDKDF (reference sequence). The germline V and J ends were trimmed by 5 bases and 2 bases, with 16 bases remaining between them. CDR3 size: 16 residues. This CDR3 is CATSSSGGFGNQPQHF. The CDR3 nucleotides read TGTGCCACCAGCTCGAGCGGGGGTTTTGGCAATCAGCCCCAGCATTTT.

The rearrangement links TRBV5-6 to TRBJ1-6; D uncertain. The CDR3 has 12 residues. CDR1 and CDR2 from the germline V gene are SGHDT and YYEEEE. Trimming took 5 bases from V and 4 from J, leaving 4 bases between them. CDR3: CASRTYNSPLHF. The CDR3 bases are TGTGCCAGCAGAACGTATAATTCACCCCTCCACTTT.

The gene calls are TRBV30 and TRBJ2-7; no clear D gene. The V end was cut by 4 bases, the J end by 2 bases, with 18 bases between. There are 15 residues in the CDR3. Per germline, CDR1 GTSNPN and CDR2 SVGIG (reference sequence). The CDR3 reads CAWTQSLGHTYEQYF. The CDR3 DNA reads as TGTGCCTGGACCCAGTCATTGGGCCACACCTACGAGCAGTACTTC.

The rearrangement links TRBV2 to TRBJ2-2, with D maybe TRBD1 (6 bases). This CDR3 has 12 residues. V dropped 7 bases and J dropped 8 bases, with 11 bases sitting between them. Germline V lookup: CDR1 SNHLY, CDR2 FYNNEI. CDR3 sequence: CASTTGSGELFF. The CDR3 DNA reads TGTGCCAGCACCACAGGGTCGGGGGAGCTGTTTTTT.

This clone was seen just once. This rearrangement joins TRBV5-1 to TRBJ1-5; 8 nucleotides match TRBD1. V lost 4 bases to trimming and J lost 3 bases; unmatched junction nucleotides: 3. This CDR3 has 14 amino acids. Germline V lookup: CDR1 SGHRS, CDR2 YFSETQ. The CDR3 reads CASSEGQVNQPQHF. The CDR3, as DNA: TGCGCCAGCAGCGAGGGACAGGTCAATCAGCCCCAGCATTTT.

The chain employs TRBV12-2 and TRBJ2-7; the D call TRBD2 from the table was never checked on the DNA. TRBV12-2 represents a pseudogene. The CDR3 runs 14 residues. The CDR3 DNA follows: TGTGCAAGTCGCTTAGTAACAGCGGCCTACGAGCAGTACTTC. It yields the protein CASRLVTAAYEQYF.

The rearrangement joins TRBV5-6 to TRBJ1-1, with D maybe TRBD1 (6 bases). V was cut by 2 bases and J by 5 bases, with 13 bases left in between. This CDR3 contains 14 residues. Germline V gives CDR1 SGHDT, CDR2 YYEEEE. CDR3 sequence reads: CASSFNREWTEAFF. CDR3 bases: TGTGCCAGCAGCTTCAACAGGGAGTGGACTGAAGCTTTCTTT.